The 26 T cell receptor beta chains listed next were all sequenced from one sample in a study of OX40 agonist ivuxolimab in advanced cancers. TCRdb's copy holds only in-frame clones and misses some; the assay was immunoSEQ multiplex PCR. The data show roughly 48,000 clones, 70% to 90% seen once. Sequencing was performed on CD4+ or CD8+ T cells sorted from blood, taken in a trial of the OX40 agonist ivuxolimab. These receptors all come from an adult with an advanced solid tumor such as melanoma, head and neck, liver or kidney cancer.

The chain uses TRBV27 and TRBJ2-5; TRBD1 is a possible D gene (6 bases). This CDR3 spans 15 amino acids. Germline V gene sequence: CDR1 MNHEY, CDR2 SMNVEV (reference sequence). The ends were cut back, 4 bases at V and 5 bases at J, with 17 bases in the middle. CDR3 sequence reads: CASSSLDTGQETQYF. In DNA, the CDR3 is TGTGCCAGCAGTTCCCTGGATACAGGGCAGGAGACCCAGTACTTC.

The chain uses TRBV18 and TRBJ2-7, with 8 bases fitting TRBD1. CDR1 and CDR2 (germline): KGHSH, LQKENI. Trimming removed 0 bases from V and 3 bases from J; junction bases left unmatched: 4. The CDR3 has 15 residues. Here the CDR3 reads CASSPPDRAGYEQYF. Here the CDR3 DNA reads TGTGCCAGCTCACCACCGGACAGGGCAGGCTACGAGCAGTACTTC.

A single count supports this clone. The chain has TRBV30 and TRBJ1-1, with D possibly being TRBD1 (6 bases). Germline CDR1 and CDR2: GTSNPN and SVGIG (reference sequence). The CDR3 spans 13 residues. Between the trimmed V and J ends, which lost 3 bases and 3 bases, there was a span of 11 bases. CDR3 amino acids: CAWRTGGHTEAFF. The CDR3 nucleotides are TGTGCCTGGAGGACAGGCGGTCACACTGAAGCTTTCTTT. The full variable domain, rest sourced from reference TRBV30 and TRBJ1-1, is SQTIHQWPATLVQPVGSPLSLECTVEGTSNPNLYWYRQAAGRGLQLLFYSVGIGQISSEVPQNLSASRPQDRQFILSSKKLLLSDSGFYLCAWRTGGHTEAFFGQGTRLTVV.

CDR3 residues: CSIPGGHTEAFF. CDR3 nucleotide sequence: TGCAGCATCCCGGGGGGTCACACTGAAGCTTTCTTT. The chain has TRBV29-1 and TRBJ1-1, with D possibly TRBD1 on 5 matching bases. Germline CDR1 SQVTM, CDR2 ANQGSEA. The CDR3 totals 12 residues. V lost 8 bases and J lost 3, with 13 bases in between.

J is TRBJ2-1 and V is TRBV5-6; 7 nucleotides agree with TRBD2. The CDR3 runs 12 residues. The V and J ends lost 4 bases and 8 bases, in that order; junction bases with no gene match: 3. Germline CDR1 is SGHDT and CDR2 is YYEEEE. The CDR3: CASSRGEHEQFF. The CDR3 DNA sequence: TGTGCCAGCAGCCGGGGGGAGCATGAGCAGTTCTTC.

The V and J genes are TRBV4-3 and TRBJ2-7, with 11 bases that match TRBD1. Germline V lookup: CDR1 LGHNA, CDR2 YSLEER. The CDR3 consists of 17 residues. V shed 4 bases, J shed 1 base, and the junction held 9 bases outside the gene matches. CDR3 residues: CASSPNGGQGASYEQYF. The CDR3 DNA is TGCGCCAGCAGCCCGAACGGCGGACAGGGGGCTTCCTACGAGCAGTACTTC.

CDR3 sequence reads: CSVEDNASYEQYF. The DNA of the CDR3 is TGCAGCGTTGAAGACAACGCCTCCTACGAGCAGTACTTC. The chain has TRBV29-1 and TRBJ2-7; D call uncertain. The CDR3 totals 13 residues. Germline values: CDR1 SQVTM, CDR2 ANQGSEA. V gave up 0 bases and J gave up 0 bases, with 6 bases separating them.

V usage is TRBV19 and J usage is TRBJ1-6; 8 bases line up with TRBD1. The CDR3 covers 15 residues. Trimming at V came to 3 bases and at J to 8 bases, leaving 6 bases not matched to a gene. Looked up from germline, CDR1 is LNHDA and CDR2 is SQIVND (reference sequence). This CDR3 is CASSIGDRGHSPLHF. The CDR3 bases are TGTGCCAGTAGTATTGGCGACAGGGGACATTCACCCCTCCACTTT.

This chain uses TRBV19 with TRBJ2-3; D could derive from TRBD1 or TRBD2 (5 bases each). The CDR3 totals 14 residues. Germline V gene data show CDR1 as LNHDA and CDR2 as SQIVND (reference sequence). V gave up 3 bases and J gave up 1 base, with 8 bases separating them. The CDR3: CASSILGGTDTQYF. The CDR3 DNA reads TGTGCCAGTAGTATTTTGGGGGGCACAGATACGCAGTATTTT.

This sequence joins TRBV28 and TRBJ2-1, with D possibly being TRBD2 (5 bases). The V and J ends lost 4 bases and 0 bases respectively, with 10 bases between them. This CDR3 region has 15 residues. Germline values: CDR1 MDHEN, CDR2 SYDVKM. CDR3 protein: CASSSRGSSYNEQFF. CDR3 bases: TGTGCCAGCAGTTCTCGAGGGAGCTCCTACAATGAGCAGTTCTTC. Full variable domain (missing parts from reference TRBV28 and TRBJ2-1): DVKVTQSSRYLVKRTGEKVFLECVQDMDHENMFWYRQDPGLGLRLIYFSYDVKMKEKGDIPEGYSVSREKKERFSLILESASTNQTSMYLCASSSRGSSYNEQFFGPGTRLTVL.

This rearrangement joins TRBV6-5 to TRBJ1-5; the D is unclear. Germline-derived CDR1 and CDR2 are MNHEY and SVGAGI. CDR3 size: 14 residues. V lost 2 bases, J lost 7 bases, and 12 bases lay in between. CDR3 residues: CASSYTDTGQPQHF. CDR3 bases: TGTGCCAGCAGTTACACCGATACCGGACAGCCCCAGCATTTT.

The chain uses TRBV4-3 and TRBJ2-3, with TRBD2 matching over 7 bases. Germline lookup yields CDR1 LGHNA and CDR2 YSLEER. J lost 2 bases, V lost 3 bases, and 8 bases had no gene match. The CDR3 runs 16 residues. The CDR3 DNA follows: TGCGCCAGCAGCCAGATTTGGCTAGCGGACACAGATACGCAGTATTTT. As protein: CASSQIWLADTDTQYF.

This sequence joins TRBV13 and TRBJ2-3; no clear D gene. Trimming stripped 3 bases from V and 0 bases from J, with 7 bases between. Looked up from germline, CDR1 is PRHDT and CDR2 is FYEKMQ (reference sequence). The CDR3 is made up of 14 amino acids. The CDR3 nucleotides read TGTGCCAGCAGCTTCTTAGGGAGCACAGATACGCAGTATTTT. Translation gives CASSFLGSTDTQYF. Together with reference TRBV13 and TRBJ2-3, the CDR3 gives the full variable domain: AAGVIQSPRHLIKEKRETATLKCYPIPRHDTVYWYQQGPGQDPQFLISFYEKMQSDKGSIPDRFSAQQFSDYHSELNMSSLELGDSALYFCASSFLGSTDTQYFGPGTRLTVL.

The chain couples TRBV2 to TRBJ2-3; 13 bases match TRBD2. Germline V gene lookup returns CDR1 SNHLY and CDR2 FYNNEI. Trimming at V came to 5 bases and at J to 0 bases, leaving 11 bases not matched to a gene. This CDR3 is built from 19 residues. CDR3 DNA: TGTGCCAGCAGTCAAACTAGCGGGGGGGCCGAGGGAAGCACAGATACGCAGTATTTT. It codes for CASSQTSGGAEGSTDTQYF.

As for this clone: The junction shows a germline mismatch at one end, possibly a read error. The J gene is TRBJ2-1, the V gene TRBV4-1; 8 nucleotides match TRBD2. Germline CDR1 MGHRA, CDR2 YSYEKL. CDR3 length equals 16 residues. Here the CDR3 reads CASSEDGGAYYNEQFF. CDR3 in DNA: TGCGCCAGCAGCGAAGACGGGGGGGCCTACTACAATGAGCAGTTCTTC.

V gene TRBV7-7 combines with J gene TRBJ1-5; 10 bases fit TRBD1. Germline CDR1 SSHAT, CDR2 FNYEAQ (reference sequence). V shed 8 bases, J shed 0 bases, and the junction held 4 bases outside the gene matches. This CDR3 is 15 amino acids long. The CDR3 loop reads CASPTGGHSNQPQHF. The CDR3 DNA reads TGTGCCAGCCCGACAGGGGGCCATAGCAATCAGCCCCAGCATTTT.

This clone ranks as large. The V gene is TRBV28, the J gene TRBJ2-1; D is perhaps TRBD2 (5 bases). In germline, CDR1 is MDHEN, CDR2 SYDVKM. Trimming pared 2 bases from V and 0 bases from J, leaving 8 bases between. The CDR3 has 15 residues. The CDR3 sequence is CASSLTGSSYNEQFF. CDR3 in DNA: TGTGCCAGCAGTTTAACGGGGAGCTCCTACAATGAGCAGTTCTTC.

The chain combines TRBV27 with TRBJ1-1, with TRBD1 identical over 8 bases. This CDR3 comprises 14 residues. V was clipped by 5 bases and J by 3 bases; unmatched bases: 5. Germline assignment: CDR1 MNHEY and CDR2 SMNVEV (reference sequence). CDR3 in amino acids: CASSRTGFDTEAFF. The CDR3 DNA is TGTGCCAGCAGTAGGACAGGGTTTGACACTGAAGCTTTCTTT.

The sample holds a few counts of this clone. This chain joins TRBV6-5 and TRBJ1-2; 8 nucleotides line up with TRBD1. The V segment lost 5 bases and the J segment 7 bases; nucleotides outside the gene matches: 3. Germline V gene lookup returns CDR1 MNHEY and CDR2 SVGAGI. The CDR3 runs to 12 residues. The CDR3 DNA reads as TGTGCCAGCAGTGTGGACAGGGTTGGCTACACCTTC. This sequence encodes CASSVDRVGYTF.

The CDR3 sequence: CASSQVQGSPTNEKLFF. Written as DNA, the CDR3 is TGCGCCAGCAGCCAGGTTCAGGGTTCCCCAACTAATGAAAAACTGTTTTTT. This rearrangement joins TRBV4-3 to TRBJ1-4; D is perhaps TRBD1 (5 bases). The germline V gene encodes CDR1 LGHNA and CDR2 YSLEER. The CDR3 has 17 residues. V dropped 3 bases and J dropped 0 bases, with 14 bases sitting between them.

This clone was counted ten times or more. The chain has TRBV29-1 and TRBJ1-2; D gene unclear. V lost 4 bases to trimming and J lost 5 bases, with 14 bases between them. Germline assignment: CDR1 SQVTM and CDR2 ANQGSEA. The length of the CDR3 is 13 residues. CDR3 protein: CSVVAAEEYGYTF. The CDR3 DNA sequence: TGCAGCGTTGTGGCGGCGGAGGAATATGGCTACACCTTC. The variable domain in full, completed from reference TRBV29-1 and TRBJ1-2, reads SAVISQKPSRDICQRGTSLTIQCQVDSQVTMMFWYRQQPGQSLTLIATANQGSEATYESGFVIDKFPISRPNLTFSTLTVSNMSPEDSSIYLCSVVAAEEYGYTFGSGTRLTVV.

The chain has TRBV7-9 and TRBJ2-1; TRBD1 might be the D (6 bases). V was trimmed by 4 bases and J by 2 bases, leaving 9 bases between them. This CDR3 is built from 14 residues. Germline assignment: CDR1 SEHNR and CDR2 FQNEAQ (reference sequence). Here the CDR3 DNA reads TGTGCCAGCAGCTCACAGGGTACCTACAATGAGCAGTTCTTC. Translating gives CASSSQGTYNEQFF.

This chain connects TRBV11-2 to TRBJ2-7; no clear D. This CDR3 contains 14 residues. V was cut by 9 bases and J by 0 bases, with 15 bases left in between. Germline values: CDR1 SGHAT, CDR2 FQNNGV. The CDR3 loop reads CASTFGQSSYEQYF. CDR3 DNA: TGTGCCAGTACGTTCGGGCAGAGCTCCTACGAGCAGTACTTC.

The J gene is TRBJ1-1, the V gene TRBV28, with 9 positions matching TRBD1. The CDR3 has 14 amino acids. Trimming cost V 7 bases and J 4 bases; bases outside gene matches: 7. CDR1 MDHEN and CDR2 SYDVKM come from the germline V gene. CDR3 in DNA: TGTGCCAGCACCGTGACAGGGGGTCCCACTGAAGCTTTCTTT. This codes for CASTVTGGPTEAFF.

V is TRBV7-9 and J is TRBJ1-1; no clear D. V shed 0 bases and J shed 7 bases, with 9 bases lying between them. This CDR3 has 13 amino acids. CDR1 is SEHNR and CDR2 is FQNEAQ in the germline V gene (reference sequence). DNA for the CDR3: TGTGCCAGCAGCTTAGCCTCTTTTCGTGAAGCTTTCTTT. Translation gives CASSLASFREAFF.

The DNA for the CDR3 is TGTGCCAGCCGGGAAGCGGGGGATCGAGAGACCCAGTACTTC. Translation gives CASREAGDRETQYF. V usage is TRBV5-4 and J usage is TRBJ2-5; 8 bases agree with TRBD2. J lost 4 bases, V lost 7 bases, and 9 bases had no gene match. The CDR3 is 14 amino acids. Germline CDR1 SGHNT, CDR2 YYREEE (reference sequence).